This TCR beta chain was observed in a study of molecular identifiers for immune sequencing clone quantification (dated by TCRdb to about 2018). About the investigation overall: For a replicate experiment, the RNA from either around 20,000 or 99,000 naive CD8 T cells was divided into five aliquots, and four of those aliquots went on to sequencing. The study was a methods study using CD8 T cells to benchmark molecular-identifier clustering-based TCR repertoire sequencing (MIDCIRS) and TCR RNA copy counting.

Library creation used PCR. Sequenced on an Illumina HiSeq 4000. Bulk TCR libraries were generated as previously described, with the TCR primers listed in Table S5 used. Purification of total RNA was performed with the Qiagen AllPrep DNA/RNA kit. Before analysis, reads from multiple sequencing runs of the same library were pooled. The paper's processing steps were these. Only reads with exact TCR constant sequence were kept, trimmed to 150 nt, and grouped by their 12-nt molecular barcodes. Within each barcode group, reads were sub-clustered at a 15% Levenshtein threshold, and quality-weighted consensus sequences were built per RNA molecule. Non-functional sequences were removed, as were lower-count sequences one edit away from another. On the basis of fitting two negative binomial distributions, barcode sub-clusters with fewer than 20% of the maximum read count were discarded. TCRdb reran the public reads through fastp at Q25 and MiXCR, keeping productive beta chains. Rows matching on CDR3 protein sequence are summarized as one entry with the most common DNA and genes. The V and J calls were not made by the authors but by TCRdb's processing. For this sample there are about half a million distinct CDR3 sequences; about a fifth appear just once. The ten largest make up 0.84% of the sample.

Overall study results and their limits: Identical TCR molecules sharing a barcode could cause highly expanded clone sizes to be underestimated. About 3.1 recovered TCR RNA copies per cell were obtained by modeling, versus about 10 by digital PCR, implying a capture efficiency of about 30%. When barcode sub-clustering was not used, chimeric consensus sequences inflated TCR diversity, with chimeras reaching as high as 47%. In CMV-specific effector cells, clones with more than 20 RNA copies accounted for over 97% of molecules, whereas in naive cells such clones accounted for under 1%. Spiked-in Jurkat TCR RNA (10 copies' worth), which is not part of the donor repertoire, was contained in the naive libraries. Spiked-in Jurkat TCR RNA equal to a single cell's worth was reported to be detectable even within 1,200,000 naive CD8 T cells.

From the cysteine up to the phenylalanine, the CDR3 has a length of 13 residues. The only DNA kept is the CDR3, 39 bases in frame from the first base. In the germline V gene (reference sequence), CDR1 corresponds to DFQATT and CDR2 to SNEGSKA. This clonotype has a count of ten or more. Its antigen is still unknown. No much larger clone exists at a distance of one base, and base qualities are not known. Naive CD8 T cell libraries were made from roughly 21,000 to 960,000 sorted cells using 10%, 30% or 50% of purified RNA. Naive CD8 T cells were FACS-sorted as CD8+CD4-CCR7+CD45RA+ on a BD FACSAria II into RLT Plus buffer. To test detection sensitivity, Jurkat RNA equivalent to nine to ten TCR copies was spiked into samples of about 19,000-1,000,000 naive CD8 T cells. Enrichment of CD8 T cells was done with RosetteSep CD8+ T Cell Enrichment Cocktail plus Ficoll-Paque, and ACK red cell lysis came afterward.

The rearrangement joined TRBV20-1 to TRBJ1-5; the D gene remains uncertain. This receptor was obtained from a human donor in good health. Some libraries in this study had Jurkat cell RNA spiked in. Sequenced: naive CD8+ T cells from blood, with Jurkat cell RNA spiked in. This specimen's cell subset or site label, interpreted: FACS-sorted CD8+CD4-CCR7+CD45RA+ naive T cells. The nucleotides are TGCAGACCAACAGCATATAGCAATCAGCCCCAGCATTTT. Its protein product is CRPTAYSNQPQHF.